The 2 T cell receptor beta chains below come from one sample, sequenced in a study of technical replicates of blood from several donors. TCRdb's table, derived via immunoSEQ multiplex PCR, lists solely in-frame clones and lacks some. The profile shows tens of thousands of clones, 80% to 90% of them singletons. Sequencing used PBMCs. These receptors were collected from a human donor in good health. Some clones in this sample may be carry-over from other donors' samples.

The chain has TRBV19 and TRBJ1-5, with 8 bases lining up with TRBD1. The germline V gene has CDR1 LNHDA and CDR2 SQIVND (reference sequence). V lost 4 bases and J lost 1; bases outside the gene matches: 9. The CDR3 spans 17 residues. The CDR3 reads CASSNRRTGQSNQPQHF. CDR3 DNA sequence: TGTGCCAGTAGTAACAGAAGGACAGGGCAGAGCAATCAGCCCCAGCATTTT.

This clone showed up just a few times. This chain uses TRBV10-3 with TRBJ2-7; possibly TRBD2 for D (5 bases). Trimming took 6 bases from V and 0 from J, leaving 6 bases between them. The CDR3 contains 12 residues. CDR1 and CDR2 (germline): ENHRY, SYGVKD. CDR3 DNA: TGTGCCATCAGGGGGAGCTCCTACGAGCAGTACTTC. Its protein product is CAIRGSSYEQYF.